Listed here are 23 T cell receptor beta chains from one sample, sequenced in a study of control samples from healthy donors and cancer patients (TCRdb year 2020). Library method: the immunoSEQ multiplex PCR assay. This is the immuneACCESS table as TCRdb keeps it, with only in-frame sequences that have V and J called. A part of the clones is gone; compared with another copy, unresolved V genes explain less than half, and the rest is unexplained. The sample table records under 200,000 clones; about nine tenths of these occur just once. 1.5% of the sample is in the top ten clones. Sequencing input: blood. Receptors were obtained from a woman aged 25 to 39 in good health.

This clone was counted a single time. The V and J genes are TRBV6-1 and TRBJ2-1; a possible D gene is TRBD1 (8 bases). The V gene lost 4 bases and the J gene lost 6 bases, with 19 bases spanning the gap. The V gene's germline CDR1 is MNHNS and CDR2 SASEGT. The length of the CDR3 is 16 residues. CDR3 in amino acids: CASSGTGGALPNEQFF. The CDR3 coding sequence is TGTGCCAGCAGTGGAACAGGGGGGGCCCTCCCCAATGAGCAGTTCTTC.

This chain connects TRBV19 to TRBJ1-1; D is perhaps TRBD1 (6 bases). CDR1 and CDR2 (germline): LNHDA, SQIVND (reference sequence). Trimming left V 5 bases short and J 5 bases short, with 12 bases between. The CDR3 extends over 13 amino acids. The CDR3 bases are TGTGCCAGTAGTCCCGGACAGATGACTGAAGCTTTCTTT. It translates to CASSPGQMTEAFF.

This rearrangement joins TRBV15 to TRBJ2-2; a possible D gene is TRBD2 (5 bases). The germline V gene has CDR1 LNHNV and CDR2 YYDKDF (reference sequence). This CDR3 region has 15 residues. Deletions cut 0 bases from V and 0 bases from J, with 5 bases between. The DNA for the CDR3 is TGTGCCACCAGCAGAGATAGCGCGAACACCGGGGAGCTGTTTTTT. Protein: CATSRDSANTGELFF.

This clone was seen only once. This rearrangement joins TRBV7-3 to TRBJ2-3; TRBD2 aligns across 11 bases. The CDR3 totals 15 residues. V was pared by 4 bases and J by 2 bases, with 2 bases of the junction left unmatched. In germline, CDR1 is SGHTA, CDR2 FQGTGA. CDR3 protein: CASSSGLAATDTQYF. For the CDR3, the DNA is TGTGCCAGCAGCTCGGGACTAGCGGCCACAGATACGCAGTATTTT.

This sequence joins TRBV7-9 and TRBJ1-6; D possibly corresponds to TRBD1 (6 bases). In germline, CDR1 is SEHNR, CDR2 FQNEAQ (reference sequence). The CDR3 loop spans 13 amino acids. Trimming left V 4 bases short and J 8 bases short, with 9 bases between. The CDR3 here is CASSSQGYSPLHF. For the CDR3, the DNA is TGTGCCAGCAGCTCCCAGGGGTATTCACCCCTCCACTTT.

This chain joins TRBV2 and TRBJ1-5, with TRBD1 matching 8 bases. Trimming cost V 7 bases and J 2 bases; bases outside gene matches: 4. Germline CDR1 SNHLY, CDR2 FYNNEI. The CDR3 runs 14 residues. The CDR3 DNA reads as TGTGCCAGCACCGCGACAGGGGGCAATCAGCCCCAGCATTTT. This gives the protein CASTATGGNQPQHF.

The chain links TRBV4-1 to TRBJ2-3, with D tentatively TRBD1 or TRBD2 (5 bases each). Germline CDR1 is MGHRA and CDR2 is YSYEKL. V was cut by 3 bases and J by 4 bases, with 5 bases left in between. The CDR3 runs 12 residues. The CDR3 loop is CASSQGADTQYF. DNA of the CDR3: TGCGCCAGCAGCCAGGGGGCAGATACGCAGTATTTT.

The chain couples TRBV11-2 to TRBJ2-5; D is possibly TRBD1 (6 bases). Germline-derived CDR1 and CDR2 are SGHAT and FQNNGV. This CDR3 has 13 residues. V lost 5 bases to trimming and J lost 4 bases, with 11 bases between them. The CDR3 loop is CASSPGRGETQYF. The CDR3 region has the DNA TGTGCCAGCAGCCCGGGCAGGGGAGAGACCCAGTACTTC.

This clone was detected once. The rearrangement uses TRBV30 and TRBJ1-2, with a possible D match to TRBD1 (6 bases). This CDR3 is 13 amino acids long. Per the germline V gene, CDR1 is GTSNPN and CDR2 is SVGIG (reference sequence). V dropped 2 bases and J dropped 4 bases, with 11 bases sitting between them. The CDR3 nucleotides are TGTGCCTGGAGTCCCGGACAGACCTATGGCTACACCTTC. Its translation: CAWSPGQTYGYTF.

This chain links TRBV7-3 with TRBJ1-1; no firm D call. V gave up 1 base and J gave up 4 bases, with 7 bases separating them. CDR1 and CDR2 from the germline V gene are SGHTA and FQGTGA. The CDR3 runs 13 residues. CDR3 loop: CASSLNGGTEAFF. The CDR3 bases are TGTGCCAGCAGCTTAAACGGAGGCACTGAAGCTTTCTTT.

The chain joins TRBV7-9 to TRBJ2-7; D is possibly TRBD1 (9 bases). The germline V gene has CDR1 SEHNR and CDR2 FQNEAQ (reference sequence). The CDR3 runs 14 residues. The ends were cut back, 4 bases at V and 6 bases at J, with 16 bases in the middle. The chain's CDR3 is CASSSGQGLGEQYF. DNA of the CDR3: TGTGCCAGCAGCTCGGGACAGGGACTAGGCGAGCAGTACTTC.

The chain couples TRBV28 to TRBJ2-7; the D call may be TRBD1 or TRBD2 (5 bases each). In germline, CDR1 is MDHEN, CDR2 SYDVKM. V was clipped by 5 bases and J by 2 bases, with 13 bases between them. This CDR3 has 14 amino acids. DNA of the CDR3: TGTGCCAGCAGTCCCCCGGGACCGCCCTACGAGCAGTACTTC. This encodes CASSPPGPPYEQYF.

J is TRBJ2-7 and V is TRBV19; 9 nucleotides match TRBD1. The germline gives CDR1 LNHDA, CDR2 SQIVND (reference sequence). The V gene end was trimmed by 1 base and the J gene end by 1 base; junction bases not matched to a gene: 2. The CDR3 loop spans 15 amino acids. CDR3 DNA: TGTGCCAGTAGTATAGCCGGGACAGGGTCCTACGAGCAGTACTTC. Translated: CASSIAGTGSYEQYF.

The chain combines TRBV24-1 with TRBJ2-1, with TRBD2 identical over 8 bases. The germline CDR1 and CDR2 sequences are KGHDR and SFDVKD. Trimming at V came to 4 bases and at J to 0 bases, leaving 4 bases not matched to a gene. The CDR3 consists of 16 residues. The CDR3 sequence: CATSDPSGSSYNEQFF. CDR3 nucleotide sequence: TGTGCCACCAGTGACCCCAGCGGGAGCTCCTACAATGAGCAGTTCTTC.

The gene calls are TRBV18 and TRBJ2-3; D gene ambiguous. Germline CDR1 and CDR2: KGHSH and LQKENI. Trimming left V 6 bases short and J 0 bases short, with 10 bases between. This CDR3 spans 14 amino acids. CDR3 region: CASSFRSSTDTQYF. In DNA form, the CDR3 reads TGTGCCAGCTCGTTCAGGAGTAGCACAGATACGCAGTATTTT.

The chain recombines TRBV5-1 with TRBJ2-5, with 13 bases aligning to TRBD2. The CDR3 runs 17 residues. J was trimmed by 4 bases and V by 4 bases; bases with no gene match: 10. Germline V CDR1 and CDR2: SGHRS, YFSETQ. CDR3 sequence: CASSRLAGGSGGETQYF. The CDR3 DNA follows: TGCGCCAGCAGCCGACTAGCGGGGGGATCAGGGGGAGAGACCCAGTACTTC.

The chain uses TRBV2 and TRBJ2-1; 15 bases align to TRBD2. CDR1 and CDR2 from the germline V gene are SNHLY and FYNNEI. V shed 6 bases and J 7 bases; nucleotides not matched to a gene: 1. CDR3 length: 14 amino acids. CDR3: CASRGLAGGNEQFF. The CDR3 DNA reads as TGTGCCAGCAGGGGACTAGCGGGAGGTAATGAGCAGTTCTTC.

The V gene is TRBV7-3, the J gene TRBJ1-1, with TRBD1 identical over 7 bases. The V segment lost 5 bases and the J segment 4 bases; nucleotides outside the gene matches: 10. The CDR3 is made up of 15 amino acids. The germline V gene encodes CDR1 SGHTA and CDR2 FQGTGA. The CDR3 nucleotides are TGTGCCAGCAGCCCCCATAAGGGGGCGCGCACTGAAGCTTTCTTT. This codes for CASSPHKGARTEAFF.

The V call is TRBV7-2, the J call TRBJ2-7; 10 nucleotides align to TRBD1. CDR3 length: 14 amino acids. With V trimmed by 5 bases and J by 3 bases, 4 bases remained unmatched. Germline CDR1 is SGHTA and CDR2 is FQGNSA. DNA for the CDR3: TGTGCCAGCAGCCGGACAGGGGGGGTCTACGAGCAGTACTTC. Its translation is CASSRTGGVYEQYF.

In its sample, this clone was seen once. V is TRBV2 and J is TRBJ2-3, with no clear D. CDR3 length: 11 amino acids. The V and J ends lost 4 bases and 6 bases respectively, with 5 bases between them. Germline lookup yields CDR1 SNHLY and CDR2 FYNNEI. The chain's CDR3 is CASSGADTQYF. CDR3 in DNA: TGTGCCAGCAGTGGGGCGGATACGCAGTATTTT.

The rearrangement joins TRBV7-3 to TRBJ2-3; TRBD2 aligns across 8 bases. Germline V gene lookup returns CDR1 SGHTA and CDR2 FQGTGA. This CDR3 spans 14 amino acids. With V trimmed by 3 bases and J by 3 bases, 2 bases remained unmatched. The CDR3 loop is CASSFSGVTDTQYF. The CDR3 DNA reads TGTGCCAGCAGCTTTAGCGGGGTAACAGATACGCAGTATTTT.

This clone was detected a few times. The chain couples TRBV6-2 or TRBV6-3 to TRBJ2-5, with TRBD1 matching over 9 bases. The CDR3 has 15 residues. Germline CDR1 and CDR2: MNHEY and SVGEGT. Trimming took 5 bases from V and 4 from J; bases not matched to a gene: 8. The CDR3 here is CASSRTGESGETQYF. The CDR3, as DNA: TGTGCCAGCAGTCGGACAGGGGAGAGTGGAGAGACCCAGTACTTC.

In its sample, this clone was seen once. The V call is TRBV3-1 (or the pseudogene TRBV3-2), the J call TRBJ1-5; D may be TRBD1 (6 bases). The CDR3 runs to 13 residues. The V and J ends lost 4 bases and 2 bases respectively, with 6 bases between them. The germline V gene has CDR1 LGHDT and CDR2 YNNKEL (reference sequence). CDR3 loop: CASSRQGNQPQHF. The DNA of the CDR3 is TGTGCCAGCAGCCGACAGGGCAATCAGCCCCAGCATTTT.